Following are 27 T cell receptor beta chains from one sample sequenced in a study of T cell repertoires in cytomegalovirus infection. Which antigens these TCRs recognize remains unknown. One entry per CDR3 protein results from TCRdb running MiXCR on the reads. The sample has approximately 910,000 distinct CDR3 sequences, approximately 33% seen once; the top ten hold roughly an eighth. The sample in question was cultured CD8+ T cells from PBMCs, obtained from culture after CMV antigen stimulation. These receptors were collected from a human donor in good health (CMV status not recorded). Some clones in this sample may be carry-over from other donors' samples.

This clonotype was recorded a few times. The CDR3 is CASSYGGYSGELFF. Written as DNA, the CDR3 is TGTGCCAGCAGTTACGGGGGCTACTCCGGGGAGCTGTTTTTT. The chain joins TRBV6-2 or TRBV6-3 to TRBJ2-2, with D tentatively TRBD1 (6 bases). CDR3 length: 14 amino acids. Germline CDR1 is MNHEY and CDR2 is SVGEGT. Trimming left V 2 bases short and J 6 bases short, with 10 bases between.

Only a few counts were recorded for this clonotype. CDR3 protein: CASSSLWTAESTDTQYF. The CDR3 DNA is TGTGCCAGCAGCTCCCTTTGGACAGCCGAAAGTACAGATACGCAGTATTTT. The genes are TRBV7-3 and TRBJ2-3; maybe TRBD1 (6 bases). CDR1 is SGHTA, CDR2 FQGTGA, per germline. This CDR3 has 17 residues. Trimming took off 4 bases at V and 3 bases at J, with 20 bases between the two ends.

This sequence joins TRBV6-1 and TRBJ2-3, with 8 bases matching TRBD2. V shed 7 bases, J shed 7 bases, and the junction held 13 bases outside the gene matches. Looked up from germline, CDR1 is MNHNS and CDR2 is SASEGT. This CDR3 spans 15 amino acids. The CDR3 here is CASTPGGANVNTQYF. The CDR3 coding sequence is TGTGCCAGCACCCCCGGGGGGGCCAACGTAAATACGCAGTATTTT.

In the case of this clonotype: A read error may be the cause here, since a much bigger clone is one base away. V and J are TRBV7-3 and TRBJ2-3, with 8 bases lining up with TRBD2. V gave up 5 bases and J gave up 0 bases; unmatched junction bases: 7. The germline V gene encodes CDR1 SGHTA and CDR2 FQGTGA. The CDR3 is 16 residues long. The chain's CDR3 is CASSAGLVGSTDTQYF. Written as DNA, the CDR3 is TGTGCCAGCAGCGCGGGACTAGTGGGGAGCACAGATACGCAGTATTTT.

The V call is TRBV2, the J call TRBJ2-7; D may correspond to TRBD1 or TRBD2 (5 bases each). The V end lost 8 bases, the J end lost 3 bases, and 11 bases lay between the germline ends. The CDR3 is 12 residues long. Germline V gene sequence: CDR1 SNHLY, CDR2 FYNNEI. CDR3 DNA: TGTGCCAGCGAGGGGACGCTCTACGAGCAGTACTTC. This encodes CASEGTLYEQYF.

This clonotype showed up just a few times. CDR3 sequence: CASSRQGRGEKLFF. CDR3 nucleotide sequence: TGTGCCAGCAGCAGGCAGGGTAGAGGTGAAAAACTGTTTTTT. The chain recombines TRBV7-2 with TRBJ1-4; the D gene is possibly TRBD1 (5 bases). There are 14 residues in the CDR3. Trimming shortened V by 5 bases and J by 7 bases, and 14 bases separated the two germline ends. The V gene's germline CDR1 is SGHTA and CDR2 FQGNSA.

This CDR3 is CASTHRGLGRTSGNTIYF. CDR3 sequence (DNA): TGTGCCAGTACCCATAGGGGGCTGGGGCGTACCTCTGGAAACACCATATATTTT. The chain employs TRBV19 and TRBJ1-3, with 7 bases aligning to TRBD1. V was clipped by 7 bases and J by 0 bases; unmatched bases: 15. Germline V gene data show CDR1 as LNHDA and CDR2 as SQIVND (reference sequence). The CDR3 sequence is 18 residues long.

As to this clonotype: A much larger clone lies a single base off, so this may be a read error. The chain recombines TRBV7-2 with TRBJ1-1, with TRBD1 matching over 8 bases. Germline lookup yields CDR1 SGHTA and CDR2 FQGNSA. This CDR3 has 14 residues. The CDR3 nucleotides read TGTGTCAGCAGCGACGGACAGGGCTGGACTGAAGCTTTCTTT. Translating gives CVSSDGQGWTEAFF.

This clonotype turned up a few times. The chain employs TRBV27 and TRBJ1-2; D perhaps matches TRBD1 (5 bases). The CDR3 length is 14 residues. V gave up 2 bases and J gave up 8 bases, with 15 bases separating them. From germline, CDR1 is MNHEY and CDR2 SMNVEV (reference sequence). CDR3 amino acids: CASSLQGGIGGYTF. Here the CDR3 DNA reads TGTGCCAGCAGTTTACAGGGCGGGATTGGGGGCTACACCTTC.

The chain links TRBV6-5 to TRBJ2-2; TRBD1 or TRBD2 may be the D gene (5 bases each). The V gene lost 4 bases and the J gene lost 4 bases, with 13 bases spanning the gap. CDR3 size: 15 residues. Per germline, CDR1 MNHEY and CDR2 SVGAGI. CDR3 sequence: CASSSPGTFTGELFF. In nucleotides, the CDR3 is TGTGCCAGCAGTTCTCCCGGGACGTTCACCGGGGAGCTGTTTTTT.

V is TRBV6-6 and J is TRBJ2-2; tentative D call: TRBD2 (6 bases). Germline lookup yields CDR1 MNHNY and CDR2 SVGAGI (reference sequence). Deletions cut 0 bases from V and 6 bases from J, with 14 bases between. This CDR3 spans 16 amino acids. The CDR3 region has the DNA TGTGCCAGCAGTTACTCGATTGGTCGGGAGTCCGGGGAGCTGTTTTTT. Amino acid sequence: CASSYSIGRESGELFF.

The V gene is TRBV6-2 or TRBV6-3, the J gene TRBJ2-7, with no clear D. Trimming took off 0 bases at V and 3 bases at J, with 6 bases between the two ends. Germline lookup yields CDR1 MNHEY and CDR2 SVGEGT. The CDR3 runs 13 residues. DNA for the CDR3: TGTGCCAGCAGTTACTCCGATTACTACGAGCAGTACGTC. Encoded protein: CASSYSDYYEQYV.

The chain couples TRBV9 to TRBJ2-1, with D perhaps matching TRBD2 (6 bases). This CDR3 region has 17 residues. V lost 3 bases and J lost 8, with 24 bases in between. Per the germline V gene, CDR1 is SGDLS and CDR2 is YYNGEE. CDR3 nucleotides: TGTGCCAGCAGCGACGCTGGGAGGTATCCTGGGGTCGATGAGCAGTTCTTC. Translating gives CASSDAGRYPGVDEQFF.

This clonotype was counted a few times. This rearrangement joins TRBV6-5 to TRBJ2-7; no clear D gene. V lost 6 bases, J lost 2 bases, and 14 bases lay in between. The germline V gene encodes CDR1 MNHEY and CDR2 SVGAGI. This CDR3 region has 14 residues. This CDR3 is CASSPGRNAYEQYF. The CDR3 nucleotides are TGTGCCAGCAGCCCAGGACGGAATGCCTACGAGCAGTACTTC.

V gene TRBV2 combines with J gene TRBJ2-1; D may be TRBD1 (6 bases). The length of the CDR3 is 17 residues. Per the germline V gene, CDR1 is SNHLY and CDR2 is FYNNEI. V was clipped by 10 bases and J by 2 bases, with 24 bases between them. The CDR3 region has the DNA TGTGCCATCCCGATGGCTACCCAGACAGGACCCTACAATGAGCAGTTCTTC. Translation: CAIPMATQTGPYNEQFF.

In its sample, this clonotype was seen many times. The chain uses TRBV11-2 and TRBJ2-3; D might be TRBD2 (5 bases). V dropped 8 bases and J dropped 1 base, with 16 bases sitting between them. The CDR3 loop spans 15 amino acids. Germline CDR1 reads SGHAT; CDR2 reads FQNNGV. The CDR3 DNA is TGTGCCAGCGGAATAGAATGGGGAGGCACAGATACGCAGTATTTT. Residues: CASGIEWGGTDTQYF.

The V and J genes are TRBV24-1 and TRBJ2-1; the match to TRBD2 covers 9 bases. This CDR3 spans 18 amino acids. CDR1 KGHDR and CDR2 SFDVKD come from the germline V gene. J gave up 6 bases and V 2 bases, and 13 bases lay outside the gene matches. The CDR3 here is CATSDSSSGGLLINEQFF. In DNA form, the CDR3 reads TGTGCCACCAGTGATTCGAGTAGCGGGGGCCTACTTATCAATGAGCAGTTCTTC.

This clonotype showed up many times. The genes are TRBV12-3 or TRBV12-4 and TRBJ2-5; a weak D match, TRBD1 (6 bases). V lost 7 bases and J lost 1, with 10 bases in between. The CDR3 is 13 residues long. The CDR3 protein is CASNRQAQETQYF. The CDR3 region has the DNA TGTGCCAGCAACCGACAGGCCCAAGAGACCCAGTACTTC.

CDR3 coding DNA: TGTGCCAGCAGCGGCCGGGACCGAGTGAACACTGAAGCTTTCTTT. This codes for CASSGRDRVNTEAFF. This chain connects TRBV6-2 or TRBV6-3 to TRBJ1-1, with D possibly being TRBD1 (5 bases). The ends were cut back, 6 bases at V and 0 bases at J, with 14 bases in the middle. This CDR3 comprises 15 residues. Germline lookup yields CDR1 MNHEY and CDR2 SVGEGT.

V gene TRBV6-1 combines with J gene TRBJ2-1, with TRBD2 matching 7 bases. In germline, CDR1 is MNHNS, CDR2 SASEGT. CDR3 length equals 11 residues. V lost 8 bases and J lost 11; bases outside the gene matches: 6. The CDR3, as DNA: TGTGCCAGCGATTCCGGGGGGAAGCAGTTCTTC. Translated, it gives CASDSGGKQFF.

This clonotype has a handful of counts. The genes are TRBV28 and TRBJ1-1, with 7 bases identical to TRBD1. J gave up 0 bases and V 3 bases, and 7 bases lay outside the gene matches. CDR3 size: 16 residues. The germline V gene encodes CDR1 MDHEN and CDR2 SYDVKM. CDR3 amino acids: CASSFRGLPMNTEAFF. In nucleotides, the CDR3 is TGTGCCAGCAGTTTCAGGGGGTTACCGATGAACACTGAAGCTTTCTTT.

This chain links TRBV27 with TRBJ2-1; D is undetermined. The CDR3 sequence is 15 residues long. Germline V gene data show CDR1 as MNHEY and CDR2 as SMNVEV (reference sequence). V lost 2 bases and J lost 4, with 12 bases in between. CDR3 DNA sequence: TGTGCCAGCAGTTTAACGTATTCCGCTTACAATGAGCAGTTCTTC. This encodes CASSLTYSAYNEQFF.

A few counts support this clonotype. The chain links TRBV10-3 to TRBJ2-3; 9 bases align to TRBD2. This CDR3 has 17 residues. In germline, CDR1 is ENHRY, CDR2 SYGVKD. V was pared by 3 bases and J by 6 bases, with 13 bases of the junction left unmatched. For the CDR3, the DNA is TGTGCCATCAGTGAACTAACCGGGACTAGCCCCACCGATACGCAGTATTTT. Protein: CAISELTGTSPTDTQYF.

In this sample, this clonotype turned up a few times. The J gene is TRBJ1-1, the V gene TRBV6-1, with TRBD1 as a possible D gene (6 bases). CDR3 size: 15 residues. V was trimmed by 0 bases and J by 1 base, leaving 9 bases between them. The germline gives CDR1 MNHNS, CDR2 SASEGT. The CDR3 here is CASSEAWGQNTEAFF. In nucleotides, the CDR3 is TGTGCCAGCAGTGAAGCATGGGGGCAGAACACTGAAGCTTTCTTT.

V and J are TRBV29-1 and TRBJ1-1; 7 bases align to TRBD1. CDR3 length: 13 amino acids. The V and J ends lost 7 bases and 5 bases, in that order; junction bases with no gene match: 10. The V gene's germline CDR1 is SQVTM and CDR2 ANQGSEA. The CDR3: CSASTGVETEAFF. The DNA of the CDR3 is TGCAGCGCCAGCACAGGGGTAGAAACTGAAGCTTTCTTT.

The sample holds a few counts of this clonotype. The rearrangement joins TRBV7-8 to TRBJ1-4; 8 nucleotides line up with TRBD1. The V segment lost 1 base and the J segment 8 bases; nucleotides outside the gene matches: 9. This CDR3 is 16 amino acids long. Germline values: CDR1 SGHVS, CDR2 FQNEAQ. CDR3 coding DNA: TGTGCCAGCAGCTTAGTACCCCAGGGGGCCTTAGAAAAACTGTTTTTT. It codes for CASSLVPQGALEKLFF.

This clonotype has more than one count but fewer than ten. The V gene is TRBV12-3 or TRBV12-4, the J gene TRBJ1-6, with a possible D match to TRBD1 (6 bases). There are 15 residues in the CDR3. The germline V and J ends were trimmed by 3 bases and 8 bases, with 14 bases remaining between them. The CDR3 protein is CASSFGGGGDSPLHF. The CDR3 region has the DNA TGTGCCAGCAGTTTCGGAGGGGGTGGTGATTCACCCCTCCACTTT.